Listed below are T cell receptor beta chains from one sample, sequenced in a study of T cell responses to AZD1222 COVID-19 vaccine. Using immunoSEQ multiplex PCR, the repertoire was profiled, and TCRdb retains in-frame clones only, with some absent. The sample gives under 200,000 clones, 88% of which show up once; about 25% is in the top ten. The sample was peripheral blood, taken 28 days after the second AZD1222 dose. These receptors all stem from an adult who received the AZD1222 COVID-19 vaccine. Each CDR3 is given with its conserved first and last residue. Fields, in order: V gene, J gene, CDR3 protein.

v_call: TRBV7-3; j_call: TRBJ2-2; cdr3_aa: CASSGDAGELFF
v_call: TRBV3-1/TRBV3-2; j_call: TRBJ2-4; cdr3_aa: CASSGIQYF
v_call: TRBV6-5; j_call: TRBJ2-4; cdr3_aa: CASSSEFQGDKNIQYF
v_call: TRBV6-5; j_call: TRBJ2-2; cdr3_aa: CARLWRTRGRELFF
v_call: TRBV5-1; j_call: TRBJ2-7; cdr3_aa: CASRQGQGAHEQYF
v_call: TRBV5-1; j_call: TRBJ2-2; cdr3_aa: CASSLGNTGELFF
v_call: TRBV5-4; j_call: TRBJ2-7; cdr3_aa: CASSLRDSTYEQYF
v_call: TRBV7-9; j_call: TRBJ2-2; cdr3_aa: CASSLLGTSPGELFF
v_call: TRBV11-2; j_call: TRBJ1-1; cdr3_aa: CASSLERNTEAFF
v_call: TRBV27; j_call: TRBJ2-5; cdr3_aa: CASSLSGGETQYF
v_call: TRBV28; j_call: TRBJ2-7; cdr3_aa: CASSTFSGGKEQYF
v_call: TRBV7-9; j_call: TRBJ1-2; cdr3_aa: CIVWAELNYGYTF
v_call: TRBV4-1; j_call: TRBJ2-1; cdr3_aa: CASSHALAGGPYNEQFF
v_call: TRBV28; j_call: TRBJ1-1; cdr3_aa: CASSLDVRGTEAFF
v_call: TRBV7-9; j_call: TRBJ2-3; cdr3_aa: CASSFPSTDTQYF
v_call: TRBV27; j_call: TRBJ2-7; cdr3_aa: CASSSRLAGGEQYF
v_call: TRBV29-1; j_call: TRBJ2-5; cdr3_aa: CSAAGGTETQYF
v_call: TRBV27; j_call: TRBJ2-3; cdr3_aa: CASGTSGRAGTQYF
v_call: TRBV25-1; j_call: TRBJ2-2; cdr3_aa: CASSRGASGGGSGELFF
v_call: TRBV4-3; j_call: TRBJ2-2; cdr3_aa: CASSQDMLPGELFF
v_call: TRBV27; j_call: TRBJ2-4; cdr3_aa: CASSLLGALAKNIQYF
v_call: TRBV27; j_call: TRBJ1-6; cdr3_aa: CASRLKGGISGSPLHF
v_call: TRBV6-1; j_call: TRBJ2-3; cdr3_aa: CASSEKIGSSTDTQYF
v_call: TRBV29-1; j_call: TRBJ1-2; cdr3_aa: CSVVDRGYGYTF
v_call: TRBV20-1; j_call: TRBJ2-4; cdr3_aa: CSARDLVIQYF
v_call: TRBV30; j_call: TRBJ2-7; cdr3_aa: CAWSVSSGRAYEQYF
v_call: TRBV4-2; j_call: TRBJ2-1; cdr3_aa: CASSLGTSGSPEGNEQFF